The sequence of this T cell receptor (beta chain) was determined in a study of T cell responses to AZD1222 COVID-19 vaccine. Turning to this clone: Its matching antigen is unknown.

Study-level findings and limits: Only a handful of AZD1222 recipients, five to seven in all, had baseline seropositivity. Donors, mostly white British, included more females; clonal diversity was possibly underestimated.

Repertoires were generated with immunoSEQ multiplex PCR, while TCRdb's copy carries only in-frame clones and drops some. Of tens of thousands of clones listed, 82% are singletons. The CDR3 covers 13 residues. V was trimmed by 0 bases and J by 10 bases, leaving 7 bases between them. Germline CDR1 SGHAT, CDR2 FQNNGV. V usage is TRBV11-2 and J usage is TRBJ1-6, with unresolved D. The source is an adult in good health. This sample comprised peripheral blood, obtained on day 0 of AZD1222 vaccination. CDR3 DNA: TGTGCCAGCAGCTTAGAATCTCGATCACCCCTCCACTTT. It translates to CASSLESRSPLHF.